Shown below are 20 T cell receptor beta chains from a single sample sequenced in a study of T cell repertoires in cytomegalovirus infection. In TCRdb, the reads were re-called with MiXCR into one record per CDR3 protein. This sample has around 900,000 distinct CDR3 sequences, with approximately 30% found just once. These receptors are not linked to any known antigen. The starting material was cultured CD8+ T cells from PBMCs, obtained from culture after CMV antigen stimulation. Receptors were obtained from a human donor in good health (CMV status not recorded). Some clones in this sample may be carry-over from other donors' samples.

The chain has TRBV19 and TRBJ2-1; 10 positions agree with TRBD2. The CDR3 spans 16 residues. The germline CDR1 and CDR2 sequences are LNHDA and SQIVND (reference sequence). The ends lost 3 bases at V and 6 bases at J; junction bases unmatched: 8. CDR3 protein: CASSITLSGGTNEQFF. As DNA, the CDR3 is TGTGCCAGTAGTATTACGCTTAGCGGGGGGACCAATGAGCAGTTCTTC. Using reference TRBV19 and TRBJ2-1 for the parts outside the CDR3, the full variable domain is DGGITQSPKYLFRKEGQNVTLSCEQNLNHDAMYWYRQDPGQGLRLIYYSQIVNDFQKGDIAEGYSVSREKKESFPLTVTSAQKNPTAFYLCASSITLSGGTNEQFFGPGTRLTVL.

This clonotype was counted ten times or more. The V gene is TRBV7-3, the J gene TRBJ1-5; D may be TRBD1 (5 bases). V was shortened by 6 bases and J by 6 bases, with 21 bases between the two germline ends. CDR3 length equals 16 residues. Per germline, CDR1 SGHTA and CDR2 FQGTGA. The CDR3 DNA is TGTGCCAGCAGTCCGCCTTTCGGGGGATTGCTTCAGCCCCAGCATTTT. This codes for CASSPPFGGLLQPQHF. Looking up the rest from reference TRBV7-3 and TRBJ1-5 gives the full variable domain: GAGVSQTPSNKVTEKGKYVELRCDPISGHTALYWYRQSLGQGPEFLIYFQGTGAADDSGLPNDRFFAVRPEGSVSTLKIQRTERGDSAVYLCASSPPFGGLLQPQHFGDGTRLSIL.

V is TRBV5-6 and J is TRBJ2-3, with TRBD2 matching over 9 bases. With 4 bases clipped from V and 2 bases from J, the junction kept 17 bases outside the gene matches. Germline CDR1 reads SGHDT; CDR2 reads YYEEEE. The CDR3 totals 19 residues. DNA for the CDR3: TGTGCCAGCAGCCCCGTGGTGGCGGGGGGGCCGGCCAACACAGATACGCAGTATTTT. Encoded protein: CASSPVVAGGPANTDTQYF.

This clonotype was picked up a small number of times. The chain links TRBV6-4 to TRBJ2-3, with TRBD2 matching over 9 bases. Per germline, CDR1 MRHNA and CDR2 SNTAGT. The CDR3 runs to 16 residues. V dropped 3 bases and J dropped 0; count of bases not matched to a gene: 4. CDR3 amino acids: CASSEAAGGSTDTQYF. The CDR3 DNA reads TGTGCCAGCAGTGAAGCGGCGGGGGGGAGCACAGATACGCAGTATTTT.

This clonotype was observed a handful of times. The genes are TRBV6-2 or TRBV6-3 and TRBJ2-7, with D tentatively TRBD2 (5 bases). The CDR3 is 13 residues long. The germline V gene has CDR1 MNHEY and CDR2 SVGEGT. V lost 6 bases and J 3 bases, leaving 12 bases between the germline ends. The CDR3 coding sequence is TGTGCCAGCAGCCCCCGGGGAGTCTACGAGCAGTACGTC. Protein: CASSPRGVYEQYV.

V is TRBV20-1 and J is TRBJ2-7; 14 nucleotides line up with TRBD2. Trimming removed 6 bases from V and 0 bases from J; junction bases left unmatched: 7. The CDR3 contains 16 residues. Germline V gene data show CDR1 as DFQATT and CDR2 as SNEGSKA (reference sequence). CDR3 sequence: CSARLAGGPSSYEQYF. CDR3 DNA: TGCAGTGCAAGACTAGCGGGGGGGCCCAGCTCCTACGAGCAGTACTTC.

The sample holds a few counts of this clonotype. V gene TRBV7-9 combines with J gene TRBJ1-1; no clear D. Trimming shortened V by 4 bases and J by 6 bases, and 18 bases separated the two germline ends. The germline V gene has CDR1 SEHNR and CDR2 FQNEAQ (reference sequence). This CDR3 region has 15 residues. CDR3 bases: TGTGCCAGCAGCTCGGACGGAGGCTTGCAGGCTGAAGCTTTCTTT. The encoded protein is CASSSDGGLQAEAFF.

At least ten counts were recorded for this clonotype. The CDR3 loop reads CASSSGRYEQYV. CDR3 DNA sequence: TGTGCCAGCAGTTCCGGGAGGTACGAGCAGTACGTC. The chain links TRBV12-3 or TRBV12-4 to TRBJ2-7, with TRBD2 matching 7 bases. The CDR3 extends over 12 amino acids. With 4 bases clipped from V and 4 bases from J, the junction kept 1 base outside the gene matches.

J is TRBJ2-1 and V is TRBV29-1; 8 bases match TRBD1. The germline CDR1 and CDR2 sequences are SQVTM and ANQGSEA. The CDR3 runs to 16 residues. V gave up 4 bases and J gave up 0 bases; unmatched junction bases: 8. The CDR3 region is CSVGQGNPLSYNEQFF. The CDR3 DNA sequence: TGCAGCGTTGGACAGGGGAACCCTCTCTCCTACAATGAGCAGTTCTTC.

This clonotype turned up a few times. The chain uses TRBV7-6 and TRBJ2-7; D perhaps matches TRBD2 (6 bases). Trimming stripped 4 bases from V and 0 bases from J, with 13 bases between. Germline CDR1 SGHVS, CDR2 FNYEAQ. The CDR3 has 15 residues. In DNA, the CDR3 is TGTGCCAGCAGCTCCTTGGCGGGGATCTCCTACGAGCAGTACTTC. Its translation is CASSSLAGISYEQYF. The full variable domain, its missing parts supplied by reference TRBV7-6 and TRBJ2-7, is GAGVSQSPRYKVTKRGQDVALRCDPISGHVSLYWYRQALGQGPEFLTYFNYEAQQDKSGLPNDRFSAERPEGSISTLTIQRTEQRDSAMYRCASSSLAGISYEQYFGPGTRLTVT.

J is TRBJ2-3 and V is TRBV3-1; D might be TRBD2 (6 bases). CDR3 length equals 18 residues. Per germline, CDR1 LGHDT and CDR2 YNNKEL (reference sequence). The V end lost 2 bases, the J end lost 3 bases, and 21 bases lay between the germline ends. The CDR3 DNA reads TGTGCCAGCAGCCAAAGTCCTAAGGGCCGGAGGGGTACAGATACGCAGTATTTT. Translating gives CASSQSPKGRRGTDTQYF.

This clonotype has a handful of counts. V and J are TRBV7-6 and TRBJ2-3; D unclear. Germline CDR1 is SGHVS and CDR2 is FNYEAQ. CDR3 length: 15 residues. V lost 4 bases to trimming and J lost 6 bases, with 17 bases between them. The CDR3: CASSSPRDEGDTQYF. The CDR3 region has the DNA TGTGCCAGCAGCTCCCCCCGCGATGAAGGGGATACGCAGTATTTT. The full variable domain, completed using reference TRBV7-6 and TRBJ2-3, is GAGVSQSPRYKVTKRGQDVALRCDPISGHVSLYWYRQALGQGPEFLTYFNYEAQQDKSGLPNDRFSAERPEGSISTLTIQRTEQRDSAMYRCASSSPRDEGDTQYFGPGTRLTVL.

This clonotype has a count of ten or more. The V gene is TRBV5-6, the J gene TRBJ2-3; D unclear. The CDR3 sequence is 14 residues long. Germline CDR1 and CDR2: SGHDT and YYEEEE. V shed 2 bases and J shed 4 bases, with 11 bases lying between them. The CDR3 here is CASSLGRPADTQYF. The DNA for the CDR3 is TGTGCCAGCAGCTTAGGCAGGCCCGCAGATACGCAGTATTTT.

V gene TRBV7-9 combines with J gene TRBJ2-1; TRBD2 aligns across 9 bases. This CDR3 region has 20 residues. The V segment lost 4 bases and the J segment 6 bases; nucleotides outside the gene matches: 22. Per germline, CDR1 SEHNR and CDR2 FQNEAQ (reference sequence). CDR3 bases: TGTGCCAGCAGCTCACGTGGTGTGGTGGCTAGCGGGGTCAGGCCCAATGAGCAGTTCTTC. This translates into CASSSRGVVASGVRPNEQFF.

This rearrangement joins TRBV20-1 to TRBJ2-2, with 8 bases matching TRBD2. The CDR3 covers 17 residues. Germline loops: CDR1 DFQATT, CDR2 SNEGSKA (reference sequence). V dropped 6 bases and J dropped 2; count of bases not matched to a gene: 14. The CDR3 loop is CSAQPLAGPINTGELFF. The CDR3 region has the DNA TGCAGTGCGCAACCATTAGCGGGACCTATTAACACCGGGGAGCTGTTTTTT.

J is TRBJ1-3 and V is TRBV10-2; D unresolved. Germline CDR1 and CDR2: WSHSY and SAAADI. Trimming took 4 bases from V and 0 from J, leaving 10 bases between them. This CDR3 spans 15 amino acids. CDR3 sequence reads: CASSAGSNSGNTIYF. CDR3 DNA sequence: TGCGCCAGCAGTGCGGGGAGCAACTCTGGAAACACCATATATTTT.

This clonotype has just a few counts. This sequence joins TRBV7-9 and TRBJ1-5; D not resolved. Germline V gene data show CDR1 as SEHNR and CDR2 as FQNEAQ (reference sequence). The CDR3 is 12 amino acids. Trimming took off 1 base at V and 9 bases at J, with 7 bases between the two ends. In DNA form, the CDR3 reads TGTGCCAGCAGCTTAGACGTACGGCCCCAGCATTTT. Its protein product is CASSLDVRPQHF.

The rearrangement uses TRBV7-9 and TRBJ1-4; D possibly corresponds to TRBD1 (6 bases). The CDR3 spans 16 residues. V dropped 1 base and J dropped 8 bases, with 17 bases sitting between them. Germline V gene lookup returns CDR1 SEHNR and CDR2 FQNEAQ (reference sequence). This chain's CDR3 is CASSLGARGTREKLFF. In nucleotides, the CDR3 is TGTGCCAGCAGCTTAGGCGCTCGGGGGACACGCGAAAAACTGTTTTTT.

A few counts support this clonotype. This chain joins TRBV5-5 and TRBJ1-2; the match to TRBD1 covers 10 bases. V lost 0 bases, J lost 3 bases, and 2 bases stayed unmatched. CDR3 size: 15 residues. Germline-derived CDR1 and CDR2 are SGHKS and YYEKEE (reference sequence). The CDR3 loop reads CASSLGDRGDYGYTF. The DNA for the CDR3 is TGTGCCAGCAGCTTGGGGGACAGGGGCGACTATGGCTACACCTTC. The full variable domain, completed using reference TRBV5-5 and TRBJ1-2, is DAGVTQSPTHLIKTRGQQVTLRCSPISGHKSVSWYQQVLGQGPQFIFQYYEKEERGRGNFPDRFSARQFPNYSSELNVNALLLGDSALYLCASSLGDRGDYGYTFGSGTRLTVV.

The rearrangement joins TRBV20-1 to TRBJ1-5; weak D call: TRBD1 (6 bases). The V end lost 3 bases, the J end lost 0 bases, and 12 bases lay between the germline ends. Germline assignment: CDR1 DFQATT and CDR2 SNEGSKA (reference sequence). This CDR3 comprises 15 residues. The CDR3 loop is CSASPGHLSNQPQHF. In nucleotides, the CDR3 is TGCAGTGCTAGCCCGGGACACCTTAGCAATCAGCCCCAGCATTTT.